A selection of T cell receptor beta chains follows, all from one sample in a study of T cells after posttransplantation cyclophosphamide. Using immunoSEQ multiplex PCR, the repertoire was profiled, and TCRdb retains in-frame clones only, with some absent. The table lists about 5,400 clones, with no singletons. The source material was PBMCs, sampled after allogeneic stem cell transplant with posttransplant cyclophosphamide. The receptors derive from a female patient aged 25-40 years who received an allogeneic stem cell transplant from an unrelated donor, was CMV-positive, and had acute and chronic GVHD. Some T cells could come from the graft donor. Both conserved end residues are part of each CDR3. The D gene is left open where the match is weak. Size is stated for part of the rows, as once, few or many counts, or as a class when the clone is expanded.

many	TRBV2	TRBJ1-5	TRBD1	CASRVQTGGNQPQHF	TGTGCCAGCAGAGTCCAGACAGGGGGCAATCAGCCCCAGCATTTT
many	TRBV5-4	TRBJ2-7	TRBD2	CASSLSGSTYEQYF	TGTGCCAGCAGCTTGAGCGGGAGCACCTACGAGCAGTACTTC
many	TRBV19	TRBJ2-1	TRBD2	CASSQIAGHNNEQFF	TGTGCCAGTAGTCAGATAGCGGGACATAACAATGAGCAGTTCTTC
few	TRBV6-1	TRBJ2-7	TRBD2	CASSESAGGVYEQYF	TGTGCCAGCAGTGAGTCAGCGGGGGGGGTCTACGAGCAGTACTTC
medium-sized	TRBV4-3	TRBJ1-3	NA	CASSQEGGIPGNTIYF	TGCGCCAGCAGCCAAGAGGGGGGGATCCCTGGAAACACCATATATTTT
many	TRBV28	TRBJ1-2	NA	CASSLGQNYGYTF	TGTGCCAGCAGTTTAGGACAGAACTATGGCTACACCTTC
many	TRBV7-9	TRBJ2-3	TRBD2	CASSFLAGSTDTQYF	TGTGCCAGCAGCTTTTTAGCGGGAAGCACAGATACGCAGTATTTT
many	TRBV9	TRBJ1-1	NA	CASSVAGRDTEAFF	TGTGCCAGCAGCGTAGCAGGCAGGGATACTGAAGCTTTCTTT
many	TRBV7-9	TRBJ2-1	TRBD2	CASSLTLEGGIYNEQFF	TGTGCCAGCAGCCTAACGTTGGAGGGAGGGATCTACAATGAGCAGTTCTTC
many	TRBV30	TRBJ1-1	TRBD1	CAWNFGQVTTEAFF	TGTGCCTGGAATTTCGGACAGGTCACCACTGAAGCTTTCTTT
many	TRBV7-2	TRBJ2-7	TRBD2	CASSLGLAREQYF	TGTGCCAGCAGCTTAGGACTAGCGAGGGAGCAGTACTTC
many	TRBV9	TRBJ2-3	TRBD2	CASSFGLGADTQYF	TGTGCCAGCAGCTTCGGACTAGGGGCAGATACGCAGTATTTT
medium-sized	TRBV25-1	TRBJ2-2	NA	CASSEYSSDSANTGELFF	TGTGCCAGCAGTGAATATAGTTCTGACTCCGCGAACACCGGGGAGCTGTTTTTT
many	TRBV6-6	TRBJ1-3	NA	CASSYGRSGNTIYF	TGTGCCAGCAGTTACGGCAGATCTGGAAACACCATATATTTT
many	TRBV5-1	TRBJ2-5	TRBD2	CASSPLLRRGGETQYF	TGCGCCAGCAGCCCTCTCCTACGACGGGGGGGAGAGACCCAGTACTTC
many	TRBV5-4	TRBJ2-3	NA	CASSSHQGADTQYF	TGTGCCAGCAGCTCCCATCAAGGGGCAGATACGCAGTATTTT
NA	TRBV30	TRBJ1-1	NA	CAWSVRVRSEAFF	TGTGCCTGGAGTGTCCGGGTTCGGAGTGAAGCTTTCTTT
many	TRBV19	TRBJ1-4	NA	CASRSPRGNEKLFF	TGTGCCAGTAGGAGTCCTCGAGGTAATGAAAAACTGTTTTTT
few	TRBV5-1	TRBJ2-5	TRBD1	CASSSLTGTGGSEAQYF	TGCGCCAGCAGCTCGTTAACCGGGACAGGGGGCAGCGAGGCCCAGTACTTC
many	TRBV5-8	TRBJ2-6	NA	CASSSYRFSGANVLTF	TGTGCCAGCAGCTCATACAGGTTCTCTGGGGCCAACGTCCTGACTTTC
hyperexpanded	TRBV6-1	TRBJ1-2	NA	CASSGWGGVNRLGSYGYTF	TGTGCCAGCAGTGGATGGGGGGGCGTGAACAGGCTGGGCTCCTATGGCTACACCTTC
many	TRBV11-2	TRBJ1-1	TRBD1	CASSSRGDRLNTEAFF	TGTGCCAGCAGCTCAAGGGGGGACAGGCTGAACACTGAAGCTTTCTTT
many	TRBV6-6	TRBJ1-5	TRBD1	CASLKGDRKHF	TGTGCCAGCCTTAAGGGGGACAGAAAGCATTTT
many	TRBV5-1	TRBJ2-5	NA	CASSLEVSQDQYF	TGCGCCAGCAGCTTGGAGGTATCCCAGGACCAGTACTTC
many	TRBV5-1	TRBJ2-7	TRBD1	CASSLDGQGMQQYF	TGCGCCAGCAGCTTGGATGGACAGGGGATGCAGCAGTACTTC
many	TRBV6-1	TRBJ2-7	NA	CASSAHGYEQYF	TGTGCCAGCAGTGCTCACGGTTACGAGCAGTACTTC
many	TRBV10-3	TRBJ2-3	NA	CAVSSTGTDTQYF	TGTGCCGTTTCCTCGACTGGCACAGATACGCAGTATTTT
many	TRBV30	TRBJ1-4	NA	CASGQREKLFF	TGTGCCTCAGGACAGCGGGAAAAACTGTTTTTT
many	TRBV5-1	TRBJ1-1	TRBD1	CASSTGQGAFGTEAFF	TGCGCCAGCAGCACCGGACAGGGGGCATTCGGGACTGAAGCTTTCTTT
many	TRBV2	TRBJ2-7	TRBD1	CASCRTGGREQYF	TGTGCCAGCTGTAGAACAGGGGGGAGGGAGCAGTACTTC
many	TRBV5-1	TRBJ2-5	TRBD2	CASSLASSLAGLQETQYF	TGCGCCAGCAGCTTGGCCAGTAGTTTAGCGGGGCTACAAGAGACCCAGTACTTC
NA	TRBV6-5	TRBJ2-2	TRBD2	CASIGSGSWAGELFF	TGTGCCAGCATCGGAAGCGGGAGCTGGGCCGGGGAGCTGTTTTTT
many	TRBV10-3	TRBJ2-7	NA	CAIGRGLDYEQYF	TGTGCCATCGGGCGGGGGCTCGACTACGAGCAGTACTTC
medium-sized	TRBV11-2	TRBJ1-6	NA	CASSSAGWNSPLHF	TGTGCCAGCAGTTCGGCAGGCTGGAATTCACCCCTCCACTTT
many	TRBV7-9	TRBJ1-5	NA	CASSYTSNQPQHF	TGTGCCAGCAGCTATACAAGTAATCAGCCCCAGCATTTT
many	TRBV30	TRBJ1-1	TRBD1	CAWSDRGGEAFF	TGTGCCTGGAGTGACAGGGGGGGTGAAGCTTTCTTT
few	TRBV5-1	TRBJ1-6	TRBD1	CASSQIFTGGSPLHF	TGCGCCAGCAGCCAAATATTTACAGGGGGATCACCCCTCCACTTT
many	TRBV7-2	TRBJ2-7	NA	CASSLLGDPSYEQYF	TGTGCCAGCAGCTTACTAGGGGATCCTTCCTACGAGCAGTACTTC
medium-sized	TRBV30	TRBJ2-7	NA	CAWSSAGEGEQYF	TGTGCCTGGAGTTCCGCAGGGGAGGGGGAGCAGTACTTC
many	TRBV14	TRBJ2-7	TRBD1	CASSQDGFVEPRGYEQYF	TGTGCCAGCAGCCAAGATGGGTTCGTCGAACCCAGGGGGTACGAGCAGTACTTC
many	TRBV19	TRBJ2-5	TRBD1	CASRDRGRAETQYF	TGTGCCAGTAGAGACAGGGGGCGAGCAGAGACCCAGTACTTC
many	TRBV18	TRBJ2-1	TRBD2	CASSFVGLAGDNEQFF	TGTGCCAGCTCCTTCGTGGGGCTAGCGGGAGATAATGAGCAGTTCTTC
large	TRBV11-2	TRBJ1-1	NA	CASSFEENTEAFF	TGTGCCAGCAGCTTCGAGGAAAACACTGAAGCTTTCTTT
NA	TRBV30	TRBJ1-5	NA	CAWSVGQSSFSWQPQHF	TGTGCCTGGAGTGTTGGGCAGTCTTCTTTTTCATGGCAGCCCCAGCATTTT
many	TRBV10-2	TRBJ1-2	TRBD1	CASSDKGAGKRGYTF	TGCGCCAGCAGTGATAAGGGGGCGGGAAAGCGTGGCTACACCTTC
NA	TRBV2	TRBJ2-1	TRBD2	CASSASGRATGEQFF	TGTGCCAGCAGTGCAAGCGGGAGGGCCACAGGTGAGCAGTTCTTC
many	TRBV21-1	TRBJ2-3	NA	CASSKGRVAGGPGDTQYF	TGTGCCAGCAGCAAAGGGAGGGTAGCGGGAGGGCCGGGAGATACGCAGTATTTT
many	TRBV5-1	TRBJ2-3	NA	CASSPRQVPSTDTQYF	TGCGCCAGCAGCCCCCGACAGGTCCCGAGCACAGATACGCAGTATTTT
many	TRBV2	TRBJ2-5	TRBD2	CASMASGLVWVETQYF	TGTGCCAGCATGGCTTCGGGACTAGTTTGGGTAGAGACCCAGTACTTC
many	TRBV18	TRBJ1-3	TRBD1	CASSPSATGLLGNTIYF	TGTGCCAGCTCACCATCTGCGACAGGGCTCTTAGGAAACACCATATATTTT
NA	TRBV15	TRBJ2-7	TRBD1	CATSRAGTARASYEQYF	TGTGCCACCAGCAGAGCCGGGACAGCCCGAGCGTCTTACGAGCAGTACTTC